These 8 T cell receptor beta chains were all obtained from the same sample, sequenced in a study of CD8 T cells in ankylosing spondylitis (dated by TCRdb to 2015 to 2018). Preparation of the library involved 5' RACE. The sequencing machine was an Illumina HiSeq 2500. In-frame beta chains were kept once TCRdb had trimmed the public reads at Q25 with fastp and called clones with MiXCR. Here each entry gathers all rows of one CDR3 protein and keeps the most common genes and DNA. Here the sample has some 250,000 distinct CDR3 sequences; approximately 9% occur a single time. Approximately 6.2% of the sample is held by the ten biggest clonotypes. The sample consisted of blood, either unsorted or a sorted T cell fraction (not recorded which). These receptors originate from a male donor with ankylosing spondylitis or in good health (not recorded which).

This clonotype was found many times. The CDR3 bases are TGCAGCGTTGGCGTTTCGGGACGGTCTTCCTACGAGCAGTACTTC. As protein: CSVGVSGRSSYEQYF. The chain employs TRBV29-1 and TRBJ2-7; D is possibly TRBD1 or TRBD2 (5 bases each). CDR3 size: 15 residues. V was cut by 4 bases and J by 1 base, with 17 bases left in between. The V gene's germline CDR1 is SQVTM and CDR2 ANQGSEA.

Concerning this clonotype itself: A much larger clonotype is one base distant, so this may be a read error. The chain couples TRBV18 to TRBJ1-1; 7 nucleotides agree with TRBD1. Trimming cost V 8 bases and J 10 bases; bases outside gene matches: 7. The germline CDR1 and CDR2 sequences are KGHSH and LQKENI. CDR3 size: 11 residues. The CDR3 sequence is CASHRGAAAFF. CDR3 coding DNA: TGTGCCAGCCACAGGGGAGCGGCAGCTTTCTTT.

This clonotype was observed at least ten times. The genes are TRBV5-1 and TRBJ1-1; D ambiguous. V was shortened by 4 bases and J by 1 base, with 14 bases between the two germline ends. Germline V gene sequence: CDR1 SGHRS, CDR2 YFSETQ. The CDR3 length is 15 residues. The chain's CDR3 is CASSDGSLPNTEAFF. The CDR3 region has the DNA TGCGCCAGCAGCGACGGGTCTCTCCCGAACACTGAAGCTTTCTTT.

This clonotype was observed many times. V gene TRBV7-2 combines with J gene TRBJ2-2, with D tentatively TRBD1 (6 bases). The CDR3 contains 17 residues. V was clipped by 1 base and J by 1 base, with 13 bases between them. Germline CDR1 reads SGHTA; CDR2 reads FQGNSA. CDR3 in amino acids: CASSLGPDRLNTGELFF. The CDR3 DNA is TGTGCCAGCAGCTTAGGCCCCGACAGGTTGAACACCGGGGAGCTGTTTTTT.

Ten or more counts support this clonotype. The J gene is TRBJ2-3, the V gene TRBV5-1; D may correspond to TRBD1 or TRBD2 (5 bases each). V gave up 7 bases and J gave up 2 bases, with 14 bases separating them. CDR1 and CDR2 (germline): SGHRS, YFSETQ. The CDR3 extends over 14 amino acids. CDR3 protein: CASSRGSPTDTQYF. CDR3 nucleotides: TGCGCCAGCTCGAGGGGATCCCCCACAGATACGCAGTATTTT.

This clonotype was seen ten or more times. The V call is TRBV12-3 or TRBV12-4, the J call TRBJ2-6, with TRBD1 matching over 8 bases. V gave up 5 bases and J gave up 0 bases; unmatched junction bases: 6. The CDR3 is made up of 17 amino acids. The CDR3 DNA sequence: TGTGCCAGCAGTCACGACAGGGGCGGCTCTGGGGCCAACGTCCTGACTTTC. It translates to CASSHDRGGSGANVLTF.

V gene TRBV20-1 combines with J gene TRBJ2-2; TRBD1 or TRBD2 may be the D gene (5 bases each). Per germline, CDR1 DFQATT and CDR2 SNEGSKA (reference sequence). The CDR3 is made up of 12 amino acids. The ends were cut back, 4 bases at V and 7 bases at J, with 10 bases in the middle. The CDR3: CSAIRGDGELFF. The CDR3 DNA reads TGCAGTGCTATAAGGGGAGACGGGGAGCTGTTTTTT.

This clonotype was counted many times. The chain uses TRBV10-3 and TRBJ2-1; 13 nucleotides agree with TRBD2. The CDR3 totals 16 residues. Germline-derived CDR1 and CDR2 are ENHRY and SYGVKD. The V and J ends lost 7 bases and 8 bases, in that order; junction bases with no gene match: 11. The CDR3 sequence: CAITSQRTSGSDEQFF. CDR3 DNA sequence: TGTGCCATCACCTCACAACGGACTAGCGGGAGCGATGAGCAGTTCTTC.